This T cell receptor (beta chain) was sequenced for a study of blood T cell repertoires in COVID-19. Only in-frame clones appear in the TCRdb table, and some are missing; sequencing was by immunoSEQ multiplex PCR. The data show 200,000 to 250,000 clones, about 88% seen once. CDR1 KGHSH and CDR2 LQKENI come from the germline V gene. Trimming cost V 2 bases and J 7 bases, with 9 bases left between them. CDR3 length: 13 residues. The study assigned cohorts using participant-reported clinical history. The specimen sequenced was PBMCs or T cells enriched from blood (not recorded which). The genes are TRBV18 and TRBJ1-5; the D gene is possibly TRBD1 (6 bases). The sequence was collected from a woman between 45 and 65 years old who had recovered from COVID-19. CDR3 in amino acids: CASSPADRQPQHF. The CDR3 region has the DNA TGTGCCAGCTCACCAGCGGACAGACAGCCCCAGCATTTT.